Given below is one T cell receptor (beta chain) in context. This entry belongs to a study of shared clonotypes between healthy human individuals. With 6 bases removed from V and 1 base from J, the gap between germline ends came to 15 bases. Germline-derived CDR1 and CDR2 are MNHEY and SMNVEV (reference sequence). The CDR3 sequence is 15 residues long. The protocol was immunoSEQ multiplex PCR, while the TCRdb copy is restricted to in-frame clones and leaves out a portion. The data contain fewer than 550,000 clones, approximately 79% of them seen just once; the ten biggest clones take up approximately 12%.

Sequenced material: PBMCs. This sequence was found in a woman aged 35 to 49 in good health. Some clones in this sample may be carry-over from other donors' samples. The rearrangement joins TRBV27 to TRBJ1-1; D not certain. The CDR3 is CASSLTPDGNTEAFF. CDR3 in DNA: TGTGCCAGCAGCTTAACCCCGGACGGGAACACTGAAGCTTTCTTT.